This passage covers 21 T cell receptor beta chains from one sample sequenced in a study of tumor T cells in aggressive B-cell lymphoma. Profiled with immunoSEQ multiplex PCR; TCRdb holds only in-frame clones, not every one. Here the sample spans about 920 clones, 65% to 85% being singletons. The sequencing sample was made of tumor tissue. The receptors come from an adult with diffuse large B cell lymphoma. Some clones in this sample may be carry-over from other donors' samples.

Here the CDR3 DNA reads TGTGCCAGCGCCCTGGGCAGGGGAACCTACGAGCAGTACTTC. Translated: CASALGRGTYEQYF. The rearrangement links TRBV27 to TRBJ2-7; possible D gene TRBD1, 6 bases. Trimming removed 8 bases at V and 2 bases at J, with 16 bases between. The CDR3 has 14 residues. From germline, CDR1 is MNHEY and CDR2 SMNVEV (reference sequence).

This chain links TRBV9 with TRBJ2-2, with 10 bases matching TRBD2. This CDR3 has 15 amino acids. CDR1 and CDR2 (germline): SGDLS, YYNGEE. V dropped 3 bases and J dropped 3; count of bases not matched to a gene: 2. The CDR3 nucleotides are TGTGCCAGCAGCGAGCGGGGGGGATACACCGGGGAGCTGTTTTTT. This translates into CASSERGGYTGELFF.

J is TRBJ1-3 and V is TRBV9; TRBD1 might be the D (6 bases). With 0 bases removed from V and 0 bases from J, the gap between germline ends came to 10 bases. Germline V gene sequence: CDR1 SGDLS, CDR2 YYNGEE. This CDR3 is 16 amino acids long. The CDR3 nucleotides are TGTGCCAGCAGCGTAGGAGACAGGTACTCTGGAAACACCATATATTTT. This sequence encodes CASSVGDRYSGNTIYF.

This clone was seen once. The rearrangement joins TRBV11-3 to TRBJ2-7; tentative D call: TRBD1 (6 bases). Germline CDR1 reads SGHNT; CDR2 reads YENEEA. CDR3 length equals 14 residues. The germline V and J ends were trimmed by 4 bases and 2 bases, with 12 bases remaining between them. CDR3: CASSSHRDPYEQYF. CDR3 nucleotide sequence: TGTGCCAGCAGCTCCCACAGGGATCCCTACGAGCAGTACTTC. Using reference TRBV11-3 and TRBJ2-7 for the parts outside the CDR3, the full variable domain is EAGVVQSPRYKIIEKKQPVAFWCNPISGHNTLYWYLQNLGQGPELLIRYENEEAVDDSQLPKDRFSAERLKGVDSTLKIQPAELGDSAVYLCASSSHRDPYEQYFGPGTRLTVT.

The CDR3 DNA follows: TGTGCCAGCAGTTACTCCCCTGGACAGACCTACGAGCAGTACTTC. Translation: CASSYSPGQTYEQYF. The chain links TRBV6-5 to TRBJ2-7; D is perhaps TRBD1 (6 bases). CDR1 and CDR2 (germline): MNHEY, SVGAGI. V was cut by 0 bases and J by 2 bases, with 11 bases left in between. This CDR3 has 15 residues.

This chain connects TRBV5-5 to TRBJ1-5, with D hard to call. This CDR3 has 14 amino acids. Per germline, CDR1 SGHKS and CDR2 YYEKEE (reference sequence). Trimming stripped 0 bases from V and 5 bases from J, with 9 bases between. CDR3 bases: TGTGCCAGCAGCTTGGGACACCCAGATCAGCCCCAGCATTTT. It yields the protein CASSLGHPDQPQHF.

As for this clone: Other nucleotide sequences in the sample specify the same CDR3. The chain carries TRBV7-9 and TRBJ2-1; 8 bases agree with TRBD2. The CDR3 covers 16 residues. The germline gives CDR1 SEHNR, CDR2 FQNEAQ (reference sequence). V gave up 3 bases and J gave up 3 bases; unmatched junction bases: 7. CDR3: CASSLGSGGYYNEQFF. For the CDR3, the DNA is TGTGCCAGCAGCTTGGGGAGCGGGGGATACTACAATGAGCAGTTCTTC.

V and J are TRBV6-1 and TRBJ2-4; D is unresolved. The CDR3 has 15 residues. Trimming took 2 bases from V and 8 from J, leaving 16 bases between them. Germline V gene lookup returns CDR1 MNHNS and CDR2 SASEGT. In DNA form, the CDR3 reads TGTGCCAGCAGTGAATTCGGCCACTACAATGACATTCAGTACTTC. Translation: CASSEFGHYNDIQYF.

This clone has just a few counts. This chain joins TRBV19 and TRBJ1-1; no firm D call. Trimming removed 7 bases from V and 0 bases from J, with 9 bases in between. The CDR3 consists of 13 residues. Germline-derived CDR1 and CDR2 are LNHDA and SQIVND (reference sequence). DNA for the CDR3: TGTGCCAGTATGAAACAGTTGAACACTGAAGCTTTCTTT. Translation gives CASMKQLNTEAFF.

The V gene is TRBV5-6, the J gene TRBJ2-3; 8 bases line up with TRBD2. The germline V gene has CDR1 SGHDT and CDR2 YYEEEE. The CDR3 length is 14 residues. V was pared by 2 bases and J by 5 bases, with 4 bases of the junction left unmatched. The CDR3 protein is CASSFTGGQDTQYF. The CDR3 DNA sequence: TGTGCCAGCAGCTTTACGGGGGGGCAAGATACGCAGTATTTT.

This chain joins TRBV7-2 and TRBJ2-3, with 9 positions matching TRBD2. From germline, CDR1 is SGHTA and CDR2 FQGNSA. CDR3 length: 17 amino acids. Unmatched junction bases numbered 7, after V lost 2 bases and J lost 1 base. The CDR3 DNA is TGTGCCAGCAGCTTACGAGGGGCTAGCGGGGGCACAGATACGCAGTATTTT. Its translation is CASSLRGASGGTDTQYF.

V is TRBV6-6 and J is TRBJ1-4, with D perhaps matching TRBD1 (5 bases). The V gene lost 0 bases and the J gene lost 5 bases, with 10 bases spanning the gap. This CDR3 spans 15 amino acids. Germline loops: CDR1 MNHNY, CDR2 SVGAGI (reference sequence). Here the CDR3 DNA reads TGTGCCAGCAGTTACTCCCAGGGCTTAAATGAAAAACTGTTTTTT. Amino acid sequence: CASSYSQGLNEKLFF.

The CDR3 DNA reads TGCAGCGTTGAAAAGGGAGGGTCCTACGAGCAGTACTTC. This translates into CSVEKGGSYEQYF. The chain is built from TRBV29-1 and TRBJ2-7, with 7 bases that match TRBD2. This CDR3 is 13 amino acids long. Germline CDR1 and CDR2: SQVTM and ANQGSEA. The J segment lost 1 base and the V segment lost 2 bases, leaving 2 bases of the junction unmatched.

The CDR3 sequence: CASSLYQAYEQYF. CDR3 nucleotide sequence: TGTGCCAGCAGCTTGTACCAGGCCTACGAGCAGTACTTC. The chain links TRBV5-6 to TRBJ2-7; no firm D call. V shed 1 base and J shed 2 bases, with 7 bases lying between them. CDR1 and CDR2 (germline): SGHDT, YYEEEE. This CDR3 is 13 amino acids long. Together with reference TRBV5-6 and TRBJ2-7, the CDR3 gives the full variable domain: DAGVTQSPTHLIKTRGQQVTLRCSPKSGHDTVSWYQQALGQGPQFIFQYYEEEERQRGNFPDRFSGHQFPNYSSELNVNALLLGDSALYLCASSLYQAYEQYFGPGTRLTVT.

The V gene is TRBV29-1, the J gene TRBJ1-2; D is ambiguous. V was pared by 6 bases and J by 6 bases, with 2 bases between. This CDR3 region has 8 residues. The germline V gene encodes CDR1 SQVTM and CDR2 ANQGSEA. CDR3 sequence reads: CSVDGYTF. The CDR3 DNA follows: TGCAGCGTCGATGGCTACACCTTC.

The sample holds a few counts of this clone. The genes are TRBV7-6 and TRBJ1-1, with a weak D call TRBD1 (5 bases). The CDR3 has 15 residues. V was cut by 1 base and J by 2 bases, with 11 bases left in between. The V gene's germline CDR1 is SGHVS and CDR2 FNYEAQ. CDR3 in DNA: TGTGCCAGCAGCTTAGGATCCCAGGGAAACACTGAAGCTTTCTTT. Protein product: CASSLGSQGNTEAFF.

The V call is TRBV7-9, the J call TRBJ2-5; 7 nucleotides match TRBD1. Germline V gives CDR1 SEHNR, CDR2 FQNEAQ (reference sequence). The ends lost 5 bases at V and 3 bases at J; junction bases unmatched: 9. The CDR3 contains 15 residues. Written as DNA, the CDR3 is TGTGCCAGCAGCGCGACAGGGTCCAGGGAAGAGACCCAGTACTTC. Protein sequence: CASSATGSREETQYF. Together with reference TRBV7-9 and TRBJ2-5, the CDR3 gives the full variable domain: DTGVSQNPRHKITKRGQNVTFRCDPISEHNRLYWYRQTLGQGPEFLTYFQNEAQLEKSRLLSDRFSAERPKGSFSTLEIQRTEQGDSAMYLCASSATGSREETQYFGPGTRLLVL.

This sequence joins TRBV13 and TRBJ2-5; 8 bases line up with TRBD1. The DNA end is a closer match to TRBJ2-7, so the J assignment may be wrong. The CDR3 totals 16 residues. The germline CDR1 and CDR2 sequences are PRHDT and FYEKMQ (reference sequence). The CDR3 DNA reads as TGTGCCAGCAGCTCAGCGGCAGGGGGCCCTCCCTACGAGCAGTACTTC. Its protein product is CASSSAAGGPPYEQYF.

The rearrangement uses TRBV7-9 and TRBJ2-5, with D possibly TRBD2 on 6 matching bases. This CDR3 comprises 16 residues. Germline assignment: CDR1 SEHNR and CDR2 FQNEAQ (reference sequence). V was trimmed by 1 base and J by 3 bases, leaving 15 bases between them. The DNA for the CDR3 is TGTGCCAGCAGCTTAGGTGGAACGGGACTGGAAGAGACCCAGTACTTC. The encoded protein is CASSLGGTGLEETQYF.

This rearrangement joins TRBV4-3 to TRBJ2-1; 11 bases match TRBD2. The CDR3 loop spans 16 amino acids. The V and J ends lost 1 base and 9 bases, in that order; junction bases with no gene match: 8. The germline gives CDR1 LGHNA, CDR2 YSLEER. The CDR3 bases are TGCGCCAGCAGCCAAGGGGAGACTAGCGGGGTTGCTGAGCAGTTCTTC. Amino acid sequence: CASSQGETSGVAEQFF.

The chain carries TRBV6-4 and TRBJ2-7; 11 bases are a match to TRBD2. Trimming removed 4 bases from V and 2 bases from J; junction bases left unmatched: 7. CDR3 length equals 16 residues. Germline V lookup: CDR1 MRHNA, CDR2 SNTAGT. CDR3 loop: CASSGRTSGRTYEQYF. CDR3 nucleotides: TGTGCCAGCAGTGGCCGGACTAGCGGGCGTACCTACGAGCAGTACTTC.